The subject of this entry is one T cell receptor beta chain. Its antigen is unidentified. CD8+ and CD4+ T cells from blood underwent TCR beta sequencing, which was carried out in a high-throughput format. The CD8+ and CD4+ T cells were isolated magnetically using a negative isolation approach, whereas the TEMRA cells were enriched by FACS. When the RNA was reverse transcribed, random hexamers were used with an input of roughly 0.45 to 1 ug. TCRdb re-called the immunoSEQ multiplex PCR reads through MiXCR, storing one row per CDR3 protein. Of roughly 150,000 distinct CDR3 sequences listed, about 95% were seen once; the top ten hold 0.16%. Germline V gene sequence: CDR1 DFQATT, CDR2 SNEGSKA (reference sequence). This CDR3 region has 12 residues. The V and J ends lost 6 bases and 0 bases respectively, with 7 bases between them. This record belongs to a study of CD8 T cells in Susac syndrome. Study-wide background: The Susac syndrome patients were therapy-naive, on corticosteroids, or on intravenous immunoglobulin alone at blood draw. Broader study findings: The Susac syndrome CD4+ T cell repertoires displayed no clonal expansion.

The V and J genes are TRBV20-1 and TRBJ2-3, with unresolved D. The receptor's source is a human donor with Susac syndrome. Sequences were obtained from CD4+ T cells from PBMCs. CDR3 protein: CSAKTSTDTQYF. The CDR3 DNA reads TGCAGTGCAAAGACTAGCACAGATACGCAGTATTTT.